Listed below are T cell receptor beta chains from one sample, sequenced in a study of blood T cell repertoires in COVID-19. Produced via immunoSEQ multiplex PCR; TCRdb's table is partial and in-frame only. The data contain approximately 240,000 clones, about nine tenths of them seen just once; the ten biggest clones take up over 1.5%. Sequenced: PBMCs or T cells enriched from blood (not recorded which). The receptor set was obtained from a woman aged 18-29 years who had recovered from COVID-19. Both conserved end residues are part of each CDR3. Fields, in order: D gene, J gene, V gene, CDR3 DNA, CDR3 protein. D genes are given only for firm matches.

d_call: -
j_call: TRBJ2-5
v_call: TRBV28
cdr3_nt: TGTGCCAGCAGTTTACGGGGGTCGGAGACCCAGTACTTC
cdr3_aa: CASSLRGSETQYF

d_call: TRBD1
j_call: TRBJ1-6
v_call: TRBV6-4
cdr3_nt: TGTGCCAGCAGTGCGACAGGGGAGGGTAATTCACCCCTCCACTTT
cdr3_aa: CASSATGEGNSPLHF

d_call: -
j_call: TRBJ1-2
v_call: TRBV27
cdr3_nt: TGTGCCAGCAGTTTAACCCCGGGGGGGGGCTACACCTTC
cdr3_aa: CASSLTPGGGYTF

d_call: -
j_call: TRBJ2-5
v_call: TRBV19
cdr3_nt: TGTGCCAGTAGTATAAGGATATTCGGTCAGGGCGGAGAGACCCAGTACTTC
cdr3_aa: CASSIRIFGQGGETQYF

d_call: TRBD1
j_call: TRBJ1-2
v_call: TRBV19
cdr3_nt: TGTGCCAGTAGCCTGACAGGGTATGGCTACACCTTC
cdr3_aa: CASSLTGYGYTF

d_call: TRBD1
j_call: TRBJ1-2
v_call: TRBV14
cdr3_nt: TGTGCCAGCAGCTTCGAAGGCGGACAGGGCTTATATGGCTACACCTTC
cdr3_aa: CASSFEGGQGLYGYTF

d_call: -
j_call: TRBJ2-3
v_call: TRBV18
cdr3_nt: TGTGCCAGCTCAGTAGGGGAAGGAGATACGCAGTATTTT
cdr3_aa: CASSVGEGDTQYF

d_call: -
j_call: TRBJ1-5
v_call: TRBV6-2/TRBV6-3
cdr3_nt: TGTGCCAGCAGTTCGCGGCCGTCGGGCAATCAGCCCCAGCATTTT
cdr3_aa: CASSSRPSGNQPQHF

d_call: TRBD2
j_call: TRBJ2-1
v_call: TRBV5-4
cdr3_nt: TGTGCCAGCAGGGATGACGAGCGGGGGACTATCTATGAGCAGTTCTTC
cdr3_aa: CASRDDERGTIYEQFF

d_call: -
j_call: TRBJ2-1
v_call: TRBV12-3/TRBV12-4
cdr3_nt: TGTGCCAGCAGCCCCCTCGGGGATGAGCAGTTCTTC
cdr3_aa: CASSPLGDEQFF

d_call: -
j_call: TRBJ2-2
v_call: TRBV28
cdr3_nt: TGTGCCAGCAGTTTCTTGTCTCGGGAGACCGGGGAGCTGTTTTTT
cdr3_aa: CASSFLSRETGELFF

d_call: -
j_call: TRBJ1-6
v_call: TRBV19
cdr3_nt: TGTGCCAGCCAGGGCGGCAGCTCCTATAATTCACCCCTCCACTTT
cdr3_aa: CASQGGSSYNSPLHF

d_call: -
j_call: TRBJ2-2
v_call: TRBV2
cdr3_nt: TGTGCCAGCAGCCCAGGGATTTGGGACACCGGGGAGCTGTTTTTT
cdr3_aa: CASSPGIWDTGELFF

d_call: -
j_call: TRBJ1-2
v_call: TRBV19
cdr3_nt: TGTGCCAGTAGTATCCTAGGACTGAAAGGCTACACCTTC
cdr3_aa: CASSILGLKGYTF

d_call: -
j_call: TRBJ2-7
v_call: TRBV11-2
cdr3_nt: TGTGCCAGCAGCCCACGGACTGTAGTTTACGAGCAGTACTTC
cdr3_aa: CASSPRTVVYEQYF

d_call: TRBD2
j_call: TRBJ2-1
v_call: TRBV7-9
cdr3_nt: TGTGCCAGCAGTTCCTTAGCGGGACCCTATGAGCAGTTCTTC
cdr3_aa: CASSSLAGPYEQFF

d_call: -
j_call: TRBJ1-1
v_call: TRBV7-2
cdr3_nt: TGTGCCAGCAGCTTAGTTGGCAGGGTAGTTCGGAACACTGAAGCTTTCTTT
cdr3_aa: CASSLVGRVVRNTEAFF

d_call: -
j_call: TRBJ1-5
v_call: TRBV7-2
cdr3_nt: TGTGCCAGCAGCTTATCAGGGGATAATCAGCCCCAGCATTTT
cdr3_aa: CASSLSGDNQPQHF

d_call: TRBD2
j_call: TRBJ2-3
v_call: TRBV5-4
cdr3_nt: TGTGCCAGCAGCCGAGGTGGGCTAGCGGGGGGCCCTATTAGCACAGATACGCAGTATTTT
cdr3_aa: CASSRGGLAGGPISTDTQYF